What follows are 21 T cell receptor beta chains derived from one specimen sequenced in a study of cytomegalovirus exposure and HLA in healthy donors. PCR employed 60 Vbeta and 13 Jbeta primers. Clones were read by immunoSEQ multiplex PCR, and TCRdb kept only the in-frame ones, dropping some. The sample yields about 150,000 clones, about three quarters seen once. The sequenced sample was PBMCs. All receptors come from a young woman in good health and CMV-seropositive.

The J gene is TRBJ2-2, the V gene TRBV7-3, with TRBD1 matching over 9 bases. The V segment lost 0 bases and the J segment 4 bases; nucleotides outside the gene matches: 3. There are 16 residues in the CDR3. Germline V CDR1 and CDR2: SGHTA, FQGTGA. The CDR3, as DNA: TGTGCCAGCAGCTTAACGGGGACAGGGATCACCGGGGAGCTGTTTTTT. Translation: CASSLTGTGITGELFF.

The table lists this clone with a few counts. The V and J genes are TRBV28 and TRBJ1-4; D remains ambiguous. This CDR3 has 15 residues. Germline CDR1 is MDHEN and CDR2 is SYDVKM. Trimming took 3 bases from V and 0 from J, leaving 8 bases between them. The CDR3 region is CASSLSGTTNEKLFF. The CDR3, as DNA: TGTGCCAGCAGTTTGTCCGGGACAACTAATGAAAAACTGTTTTTT.

This clone was observed a few times. The J gene is TRBJ2-7, the V gene TRBV7-9; 8 nucleotides match TRBD1. Germline V gene data show CDR1 as SEHNR and CDR2 as FQNEAQ (reference sequence). This CDR3 region has 12 residues. Unmatched junction bases numbered 6, after V lost 5 bases and J lost 9 bases. CDR3 DNA sequence: TGTGCCAGCAGCCTGGACAGGGTGGGGCAGTACTTC. Translation gives CASSLDRVGQYF.

V gene TRBV7-6 combines with J gene TRBJ1-5, with D possibly TRBD1 on 5 matching bases. This CDR3 has 15 residues. CDR1 SGHVS and CDR2 FNYEAQ come from the germline V gene. V gave up 5 bases and J gave up 7 bases, with 18 bases separating them. The CDR3 region is CASSLSSMGHQPQHF. Written as DNA, the CDR3 is TGTGCCAGCAGCCTGTCCTCAATGGGGCACCAGCCCCAGCATTTT.

In this sample, this clone turned up a few times. CDR3 in amino acids: CASSQGQGAYNEQFF. The DNA for the CDR3 is TGCGCCAGCAGCCAAGGACAGGGTGCCTACAATGAGCAGTTCTTC. This chain links TRBV4-3 with TRBJ2-1, with 7 bases that match TRBD1. This CDR3 is 15 amino acids long. The V gene's germline CDR1 is LGHNA and CDR2 YSLEER. Trimming removed 1 base from V and 2 bases from J; junction bases left unmatched: 2.

V is TRBV6-6 and J is TRBJ1-5, with D tentatively TRBD1 (5 bases). Germline V gene sequence: CDR1 MNHNY, CDR2 SVGAGI (reference sequence). This CDR3 comprises 14 residues. V gave up 5 bases and J gave up 0 bases, with 8 bases separating them. The CDR3 loop is CASSDSYSNQPQHF. The CDR3, as DNA: TGTGCCAGCAGTGACAGTTATAGCAATCAGCCCCAGCATTTT.

The chain employs TRBV9 and TRBJ2-7, with a weak D call TRBD2 (6 bases). V was clipped by 0 bases and J by 3 bases, with 10 bases between them. CDR3 length: 14 amino acids. Germline V lookup: CDR1 SGDLS, CDR2 YYNGEE. CDR3 bases: TGTGCCAGCAGCGTAGGGACGGGAGACTACGAGCAGTACTTC. Its protein product is CASSVGTGDYEQYF.

This clone has a handful of counts. This chain uses TRBV10-3 with TRBJ2-7; TRBD2 agrees at 13 bases. The V and J ends lost 10 bases and 5 bases, in that order; junction bases with no gene match: 5. The CDR3 loop spans 13 amino acids. Germline CDR1 and CDR2: ENHRY and SYGVKD. The CDR3 coding sequence is TGTGCCAGCGGGACTAGCGGGATGGACGAGCAGTACTTC. Residues: CASGTSGMDEQYF.

The J gene is TRBJ2-5, the V gene TRBV18, with a possible D match to TRBD2 (5 bases). The V end lost 7 bases, the J end lost 0 bases, and 12 bases lay between the germline ends. Germline assignment: CDR1 KGHSH and CDR2 LQKENI. The CDR3 spans 14 residues. The CDR3 DNA follows: TGTGCCAGCTGGTCGGAGGAAGACCAAGAGACCCAGTACTTC. Translation: CASWSEEDQETQYF.

In its sample, this clone was seen a few times. The J gene is TRBJ2-1, the V gene TRBV29-1; 9 nucleotides match TRBD1. Germline CDR1 and CDR2: SQVTM and ANQGSEA. The V segment lost 4 bases and the J segment 4 bases; nucleotides outside the gene matches: 5. The length of the CDR3 is 14 residues. CDR3 amino acids: CSVGRQGEYNEQFF. The DNA for the CDR3 is TGCAGCGTTGGGAGACAGGGGGAATACAATGAGCAGTTCTTC.

The chain is built from TRBV7-3 and TRBJ2-7; 9 bases line up with TRBD2. The germline gives CDR1 SGHTA, CDR2 FQGTGA. Trimming at V came to 5 bases and at J to 3 bases, leaving 11 bases not matched to a gene. The CDR3 spans 16 residues. The CDR3: CASSPKTSGVIYEQYF. In nucleotides, the CDR3 is TGTGCCAGCAGCCCAAAGACTAGCGGAGTTATCTACGAGCAGTACTTC. Full variable domain (remainder filled in from reference TRBV7-3 and TRBJ2-7): GAGVSQTPSNKVTEKGKYVELRCDPISGHTALYWYRQSLGQGPEFLIYFQGTGAADDSGLPNDRFFAVRPEGSVSTLKIQRTERGDSAVYLCASSPKTSGVIYEQYFGPGTRLTVT.

The chain recombines TRBV19 with TRBJ1-4; D gene unclear. Trimming stripped 1 base from V and 7 bases from J, with 10 bases between. The CDR3 spans 14 residues. Germline lookup yields CDR1 LNHDA and CDR2 SQIVND (reference sequence). The CDR3 bases are TGTGCCAGTAGTATAGGGGGAGTACGTGAAAAACTGTTTTTT. Its protein is CASSIGGVREKLFF.

The chain recombines TRBV9 with TRBJ2-1, with 10 bases fitting TRBD2. Looked up from germline, CDR1 is SGDLS and CDR2 is YYNGEE. The V gene end was trimmed by 0 bases and the J gene end by 0 bases; junction bases not matched to a gene: 3. CDR3 size: 17 residues. The CDR3 nucleotides read TGTGCCAGCAGCGTAGTGTTAGCGGGAGGCTCCTACAATGAGCAGTTCTTC. It specifies CASSVVLAGGSYNEQFF. Together with reference TRBV9 and TRBJ2-1, the CDR3 gives the full variable domain: DSGVTQTPKHLITATGQRVTLRCSPRSGDLSVYWYQQSLDQGLQFLIQYYNGEERAKGNILERFSAQQFPDLHSELNLSSLELGDSALYFCASSVVLAGGSYNEQFFGPGTRLTVL.

This clone was found once. This sequence joins TRBV9 and TRBJ1-2; possible D gene TRBD1, 6 bases. CDR3 size: 13 residues. Trimming removed 3 bases at V and 7 bases at J, with 13 bases between. Germline loops: CDR1 SGDLS, CDR2 YYNGEE. The CDR3 sequence: CASSGTGSAGYTF. CDR3 nucleotide sequence: TGTGCCAGCAGCGGAACAGGGAGCGCTGGCTACACCTTC.

The chain carries TRBV5-1 and TRBJ1-2; D unresolved. The CDR3 contains 12 residues. V lost 0 bases and J lost 4, with 4 bases in between. Germline CDR1 reads SGHRS; CDR2 reads YFSETQ. The CDR3 DNA sequence: TGCGCCAGCAGCTTGGAGAGCTATGGCTACACCTTC. It codes for CASSLESYGYTF.

The chain couples TRBV5-8 to TRBJ2-5; 7 positions agree with TRBD1. The ends lost 4 bases at V and 2 bases at J; junction bases unmatched: 17. This CDR3 comprises 18 residues. The germline gives CDR1 SGHTS, CDR2 YDEGEE. The CDR3 DNA sequence: TGTGCCAGCAGCGGCACAGGGGTTACGACGTGGGGTCAAGAGACCCAGTACTTC. This codes for CASSGTGVTTWGQETQYF.

To note about this clone: One end of the junction is discordant with germline, which a read error may explain. The rearrangement joins TRBV6-1 to TRBJ2-6, with D maybe TRBD1 (6 bases). The CDR3 covers 14 residues. CDR1 and CDR2 (germline): MNHNS, SASEGT. CDR3 residues: CASMSGAGANVLTF. In nucleotides, the CDR3 is TGTGCCAGCATGTCAGGGGCTGGGGCTAACGTCCTGACTTTC.

V usage is TRBV13 and J usage is TRBJ1-5, with D unresolved. Germline V gene sequence: CDR1 PRHDT, CDR2 FYEKMQ (reference sequence). The CDR3 is made up of 13 amino acids. V was shortened by 5 bases and J by 2 bases, with 7 bases between the two germline ends. The CDR3 loop is CASSARGNQPQHF. CDR3 nucleotides: TGTGCCAGCAGCGCCCGCGGCAATCAGCCCCAGCATTTT.

Comments on this clone: Since the CDR3 does not end with the conserved phenylalanine or tryptophan, this likely comes from a read error. The rearrangement links TRBV29-1 to TRBJ1-5, with D possibly TRBD1 on 5 matching bases. Trimming removed 4 bases from V and 3 bases from J, with 10 bases in between. The CDR3 runs to 13 residues. Germline CDR1 SQVTM, CDR2 ANQGSEA. The CDR3 protein is CSVVGRDNQPQHL. In nucleotides, the CDR3 is TGCAGCGTTGTCGGCAGGGACAATCAGCCCCAGCATCTT.

This clone showed up just a few times. The V call is TRBV5-1, the J call TRBJ1-2; 8 bases agree with TRBD1. V dropped 2 bases and J dropped 3; count of bases not matched to a gene: 6. Looked up from germline, CDR1 is SGHRS and CDR2 is YFSETQ. CDR3 length: 15 amino acids. The DNA for the CDR3 is TGCGCCAGCAGCTTAGGACAGGGCTTCGACTATGGCTACACCTTC. Protein: CASSLGQGFDYGYTF.

The chain has TRBV6-5 and TRBJ2-7, with D possibly matching TRBD2 (5 bases). CDR1 MNHEY and CDR2 SVGAGI come from the germline V gene. V lost 7 bases and J lost 12, with 22 bases in between. The CDR3 loop spans 13 amino acids. The CDR3, as DNA: TGTGCCAGCACCAGTATTGGGAGTGAAGGTGCGTACTTC. It translates to CASTSIGSEGAYF.